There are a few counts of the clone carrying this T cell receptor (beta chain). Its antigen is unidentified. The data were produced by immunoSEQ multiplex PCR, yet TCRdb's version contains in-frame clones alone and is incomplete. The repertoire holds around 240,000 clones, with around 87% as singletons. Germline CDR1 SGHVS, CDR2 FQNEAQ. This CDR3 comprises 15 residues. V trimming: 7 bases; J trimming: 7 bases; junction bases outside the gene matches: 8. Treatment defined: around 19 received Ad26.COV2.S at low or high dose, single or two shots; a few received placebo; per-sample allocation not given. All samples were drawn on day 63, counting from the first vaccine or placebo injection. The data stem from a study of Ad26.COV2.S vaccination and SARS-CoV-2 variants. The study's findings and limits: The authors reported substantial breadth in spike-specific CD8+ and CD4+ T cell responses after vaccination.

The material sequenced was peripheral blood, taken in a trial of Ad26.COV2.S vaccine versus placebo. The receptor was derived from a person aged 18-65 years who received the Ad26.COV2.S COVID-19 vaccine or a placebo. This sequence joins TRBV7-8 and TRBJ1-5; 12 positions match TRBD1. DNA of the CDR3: TGTGCCAGCAACCCGGGACAGGGGGCGCGACAGCCCCAGCATTTT. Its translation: CASNPGQGARQPQHF.